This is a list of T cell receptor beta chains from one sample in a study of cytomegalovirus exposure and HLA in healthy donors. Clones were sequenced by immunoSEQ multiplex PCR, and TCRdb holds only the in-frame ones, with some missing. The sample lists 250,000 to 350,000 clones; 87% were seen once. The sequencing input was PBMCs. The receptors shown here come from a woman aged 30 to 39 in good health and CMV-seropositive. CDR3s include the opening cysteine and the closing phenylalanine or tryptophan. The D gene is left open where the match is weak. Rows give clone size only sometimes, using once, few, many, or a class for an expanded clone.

DNA: TGTGCCAGCAGCTTAGCTGGACAGGCACAGGGAGATACGCAGTATTTT
CDR3: CASSLAGQAQGDTQYF
V: TRBV7-8
J: TRBJ2-3
D: TRBD1
size: NA

DNA: TGTGCCAGCAGTACGGGACAGGTGAACACTGAAGCTTTCTTT
CDR3: CASSTGQVNTEAFF
V: TRBV7-9
J: TRBJ1-1
D: TRBD1
size: NA

DNA: TGTGCCAGCAGTGTAGAGTCTGGGGCCAACGTCCTGACTTTC
CDR3: CASSVESGANVLTF
V: TRBV2
J: TRBJ2-6
D: NA
size: NA

DNA: TGTGCCAGCAGCCGACCGACTAGCGGAGGCTCCTACGAGCAGTACTTC
CDR3: CASSRPTSGGSYEQYF
V: TRBV13
J: TRBJ2-7
D: TRBD2
size: NA

DNA: TGTGCCAGCAGCTTAGTTCGCAGCTCCTACAATGAGCAGTTCTTC
CDR3: CASSLVRSSYNEQFF
V: TRBV11-1
J: TRBJ2-1
D: NA
size: NA

DNA: TGTGCCAGCAGCCCCAGCGGGTCGAGCGGGACTGAAGCTTTCTTT
CDR3: CASSPSGSSGTEAFF
V: TRBV9
J: TRBJ1-1
D: NA
size: NA

DNA: TGTGCCACCAGCAGAGATCCAGGACTCAACACCATATATTTT
CDR3: CATSRDPGLNTIYF
V: TRBV15
J: TRBJ1-3
D: NA
size: few

DNA: TGTGCCAGCAGCCCCGACCCTACGGGACTCCTCACAGATACGCAGTATTTT
CDR3: CASSPDPTGLLTDTQYF
V: TRBV7-9
J: TRBJ2-3
D: NA
size: NA

DNA: TGTGCCAGCAGTTTATTATCCGGACAGGGACCCTACGAGCAGTACTTC
CDR3: CASSLLSGQGPYEQYF
V: TRBV27
J: TRBJ2-7
D: TRBD1
size: NA

DNA: TGTGCCAGCACCGATAATCAGCCCCAGCATTTT
CDR3: CASTDNQPQHF
V: TRBV28
J: TRBJ1-5
D: NA
size: NA

DNA: TGTGCCAGCAGTGAAAGGCTAGCCAAAAACATTCAGTACTTC
CDR3: CASSERLAKNIQYF
V: TRBV2
J: TRBJ2-4
D: NA
size: few

DNA: TGTGCCAGCTCACCAAACAGGGGGGACTATGGCTACACCTTC
CDR3: CASSPNRGDYGYTF
V: TRBV18
J: TRBJ1-2
D: TRBD1
size: NA

DNA: TGTGCCAGTAGCATGGTGGCACCCCAGCCCCAGCATTTT
CDR3: CASSMVAPQPQHF
V: TRBV19
J: TRBJ1-5
D: NA
size: NA

DNA: TGTGCCAGCAGTAACAGCGGGAGGGCTAGGGAGACCCAGTACTTC
CDR3: CASSNSGRARETQYF
V: TRBV25-1
J: TRBJ2-5
D: TRBD2
size: NA

DNA: TGTGCCAGCACCAGGACAGGGGGCAATCAGCCCCAGCATTTT
CDR3: CASTRTGGNQPQHF
V: TRBV2
J: TRBJ1-5
D: TRBD1
size: NA

DNA: TGTGCCACCAGAAACTCGACAGGGCCGAACACCGGGGAGCTGTTTTTT
CDR3: CATRNSTGPNTGELFF
V: TRBV15
J: TRBJ2-2
D: TRBD1
size: NA

DNA: TGTGCCAGCAGCCAAGTACAAGCCGGGACAGGGACCTACGAGCAGTACTTC
CDR3: CASSQVQAGTGTYEQYF
V: TRBV4-2
J: TRBJ2-7
D: TRBD1
size: NA

DNA: TGTGCCAGCAGCGACACAGGGGGCAACACTGAAGCTTTCTTT
CDR3: CASSDTGGNTEAFF
V: TRBV6-1
J: TRBJ1-1
D: TRBD1
size: NA

DNA: TGTGCCAGTGCAGGGGGGGGTACGGCCTACGAGCAGTACTTC
CDR3: CASAGGGTAYEQYF
V: TRBV25-1
J: TRBJ2-7
D: NA
size: once

DNA: TGTGCCAGCAGTGAAACGTCTAACAATGAGCAGTTCTTC
CDR3: CASSETSNNEQFF
V: TRBV6-4
J: TRBJ2-1
D: NA
size: NA

DNA: TGCGCCAGCAGCCGACCCACTAGCGGGAACTACGAGCAGTACTTC
CDR3: CASSRPTSGNYEQYF
V: TRBV4-1
J: TRBJ2-7
D: TRBD2
size: NA

DNA: TGCGCCAGCAGCTTGACAGGGTCGGCAACGGAGACCCAGTACTTC
CDR3: CASSLTGSATETQYF
V: TRBV5-1
J: TRBJ2-5
D: NA
size: NA

DNA: TGTGCCAGCAGCTCCAACCCACAGGTCCGCACAGATACGCAGTATTTT
CDR3: CASSSNPQVRTDTQYF
V: TRBV5-4
J: TRBJ2-3
D: NA
size: NA

DNA: TGTGCCAGCAGATCGGACAGGGAAGATGGCTACACCTTC
CDR3: CASRSDREDGYTF
V: TRBV7-6
J: TRBJ1-2
D: TRBD1
size: few

DNA: TGTGCCAGCACTGAACAGGGAGGGGGCACAGATACGCAGTATTTT
CDR3: CASTEQGGGTDTQYF
V: TRBV2
J: TRBJ2-3
D: NA
size: NA